Below, 22 T cell receptor beta chains from the same sample are listed, as sequenced in a study of cytomegalovirus exposure and HLA in healthy donors. This PCR relied on a set of 60 Vbeta primers and 13 Jbeta primers. Assay: immunoSEQ multiplex PCR; the TCRdb copy retains only in-frame clones and omits some. The table shows under 200,000 clones, with over 70% occurring only once. Sequencing was carried out using PBMCs. The receptors come from a woman between 45 and 65 years old in good health and CMV-seronegative.

CDR3 bases: TGCGCCAGCAGCCAAGATAGGAGGGCCACCTCGTCGGGGGAGCTGTTTTTT. This sequence encodes CASSQDRRATSSGELFF. V and J are TRBV4-3 and TRBJ2-2; D perhaps matches TRBD2 (6 bases). CDR3 length: 17 residues. V dropped 0 bases and J dropped 8 bases, with 19 bases sitting between them. CDR1 and CDR2 from the germline V gene are LGHNA and YSLEER.

CDR3: CASSDRQATNEKLFF. The CDR3 DNA reads as TGTGCCAGCAGTGATCGACAAGCAACTAATGAAAAACTGTTTTTT. The J gene is TRBJ1-4, the V gene TRBV5-4, with D unclear. The length of the CDR3 is 15 residues. CDR1 is SGHNT and CDR2 is YYREEE in the germline V gene (reference sequence). Trimming removed 5 bases at V and 0 bases at J, with 11 bases between. The full variable domain, its missing parts supplied by reference TRBV5-4 and TRBJ1-4, is ETGVTQSPTHLIKTRGQQVTLRCSSQSGHNTVSWYQQALGQGPQFIFQYYREEENGRGNFPPRFSGLQFPNYSSELNVNALELDDSALYLCASSDRQATNEKLFFGSGTQLSVL.

J is TRBJ2-5 and V is TRBV2, with a tentative D call TRBD1 (5 bases). Germline V gives CDR1 SNHLY, CDR2 FYNNEI. V was pared by 6 bases and J by 1 base, with 18 bases between. The CDR3 covers 16 residues. Here the CDR3 reads CASRISGRVVQETQYF. The DNA of the CDR3 is TGTGCCAGCAGAATATCGGGCAGGGTGGTCCAAGAGACCCAGTACTTC.

This sequence joins TRBV6-1 and TRBJ2-1, with TRBD2 matching over 7 bases. In germline, CDR1 is MNHNS, CDR2 SASEGT. CDR3 length: 16 amino acids. Trimming removed 2 bases from V and 8 bases from J; junction bases left unmatched: 12. CDR3 nucleotide sequence: TGTGCCAGCAGTGAATTAGGCGGGGGTTTGGTGGATGAGCAGTTCTTC. As protein: CASSELGGGLVDEQFF.

The chain couples TRBV11-2 to TRBJ1-3, with TRBD1 identical over 7 bases. The length of the CDR3 is 17 residues. Trimming took 1 base from V and 3 from J; bases not matched to a gene: 9. CDR1 SGHAT and CDR2 FQNNGV come from the germline V gene. The CDR3: CASSLVGYRGIGNTIYF. In nucleotides, the CDR3 is TGTGCCAGCAGCTTAGTGGGGTACAGGGGAATTGGAAACACCATATATTTT.

The rearrangement joins TRBV18 to TRBJ1-5, with D hard to call. CDR3 size: 15 residues. The germline V and J ends were trimmed by 2 bases and 6 bases, with 14 bases remaining between them. The germline CDR1 and CDR2 sequences are KGHSH and LQKENI. The CDR3 loop reads CASSPEGFQSQPQHF. CDR3 coding DNA: TGTGCCAGCTCACCAGAGGGTTTCCAAAGTCAGCCCCAGCATTTT.

This chain links TRBV5-7 with TRBJ2-5, with D perhaps TRBD2 (7 bases). TRBV5-7 is given ORF status, its function remaining uncertain. The CDR3 totals 16 residues. Trimming stripped 5 bases from V and 4 bases from J, with 21 bases between. CDR3 loop: CASSPGGRGLLETQYF. The CDR3 region has the DNA TGTGCCAGCAGTCCTGGGGGGCGGGGGCTTCTAGAGACCCAGTACTTC.

This clone was counted between two and nine times. This CDR3 is also generated by other DNA sequences in the sample. CDR3 residues: CASSRGGLAVLGNEQFF. The CDR3 region has the DNA TGCGCCAGCAGCCGTGGGGGACTAGCCGTACTTGGAAATGAGCAGTTCTTC. The rearrangement joins TRBV4-1 to TRBJ2-1; 9 bases map to TRBD2. The CDR3 runs 17 residues. The germline gives CDR1 MGHRA, CDR2 YSYEKL. The V and J ends lost 4 bases and 7 bases, in that order; junction bases with no gene match: 14.

The chain has TRBV6-5 and TRBJ2-7; D is unclear. In germline, CDR1 is MNHEY, CDR2 SVGAGI. V lost 4 bases, J lost 7 bases, and 14 bases lay in between. CDR3 length: 13 amino acids. CDR3 sequence reads: CASSSRFVAEQYF. CDR3 nucleotides: TGTGCCAGCAGTTCCCGCTTTGTTGCGGAGCAGTACTTC.

V is TRBV5-4 and J is TRBJ1-2, with no clear D. Germline V lookup: CDR1 SGHNT, CDR2 YYREEE (reference sequence). Trimming stripped 2 bases from V and 2 bases from J, with 13 bases between. The CDR3 loop spans 15 amino acids. DNA for the CDR3: TGTGCCAGCAGCTTTAGCGGGATCCGAAACTATGGCTACACCTTC. Its protein product is CASSFSGIRNYGYTF.

The genes are TRBV4-3 and TRBJ2-3; TRBD2 aligns across 7 bases. J gave up 4 bases and V 1 base, and 8 bases lay outside the gene matches. The CDR3 is 16 amino acids. Germline V gene lookup returns CDR1 LGHNA and CDR2 YSLEER. Written as DNA, the CDR3 is TGCGCCAGCAGCCAAGCACTAGCGCGGGTCGCAGATACGCAGTATTTT. This sequence encodes CASSQALARVADTQYF.

V usage is TRBV2 and J usage is TRBJ2-3; 13 nucleotides line up with TRBD2. The J segment lost 7 bases and the V segment lost 6 bases, leaving 7 bases of the junction unmatched. CDR1 and CDR2 (germline): SNHLY, FYNNEI. The CDR3 is 15 residues long. CDR3 in DNA: TGTGCCAGCAGCGGGACTAGCGGGAAGGTGAATACGCAGTATTTT. Translation gives CASSGTSGKVNTQYF.

J is TRBJ2-7 and V is TRBV30, with D possibly TRBD2 on 5 matching bases. The CDR3 covers 13 residues. Trimming pared 0 bases from V and 7 bases from J, leaving 13 bases between. Per the germline V gene, CDR1 is GTSNPN and CDR2 is SVGIG (reference sequence). The CDR3 loop reads CAWSVTRVGEQYF. In DNA, the CDR3 is TGTGCCTGGAGTGTTACTAGGGTGGGGGAGCAGTACTTC.

J is TRBJ1-3 and V is TRBV14; the D is unclear. Germline CDR1 and CDR2: SGHDN and FVKESK. V was shortened by 3 bases and J by 0 bases, with 12 bases between the two germline ends. The CDR3 consists of 16 residues. The CDR3, as DNA: TGTGCCAGCAGCCACTCTGCGGTCCTCTCTGGAAACACCATATATTTT. Translating gives CASSHSAVLSGNTIYF.

This clone was recorded once. The chain recombines TRBV7-2 with TRBJ1-2; D possibly corresponds to TRBD1 (5 bases). CDR1 and CDR2 (germline): SGHTA, FQGNSA. The ends were cut back, 5 bases at V and 9 bases at J, with 19 bases in the middle. The CDR3 sequence is 14 residues long. The CDR3: CASSQNSYGGSYTF. The CDR3 nucleotides are TGTGCCAGCAGCCAAAACTCCTACGGGGGTAGCTACACCTTC.

V usage is TRBV5-6 and J usage is TRBJ2-4; 8 bases are a match to TRBD2. Germline V CDR1 and CDR2: SGHDT, YYEEEE. The CDR3 runs 17 residues. The V gene end was trimmed by 2 bases and the J gene end by 2 bases; junction bases not matched to a gene: 9. The CDR3 here is CASSFTTSVISKNIQYF. The CDR3 nucleotides read TGTGCCAGCAGCTTCACGACTAGCGTTATATCCAAAAACATTCAGTACTTC.

The chain employs TRBV29-1 and TRBJ2-2; D gene unclear. The CDR3 length is 12 residues. Germline V gene data show CDR1 as SQVTM and CDR2 as ANQGSEA. Trimming removed 5 bases at V and 7 bases at J, with 11 bases between. The CDR3 loop is CSVPGLGGELFF. As DNA, the CDR3 is TGCAGCGTTCCAGGATTGGGCGGGGAGCTGTTTTTT.

Written as DNA, the CDR3 is TGCGCCAGCAGCCAAGTTCAATCTGTCGCGACCTACGAGCAGTACTTC. Translated, it gives CASSQVQSVATYEQYF. The V and J genes are TRBV4-3 and TRBJ2-7; D gene unclear. Germline CDR1 reads LGHNA; CDR2 reads YSLEER. Trimming cost V 1 base and J 2 bases, with 15 bases left between them. The CDR3 has 16 residues.

This rearrangement joins TRBV28 to TRBJ2-3; TRBD1 aligns across 9 bases. J lost 1 base, V lost 4 bases, and 0 bases had no gene match. The CDR3 is 14 amino acids. Looked up from germline, CDR1 is MDHEN and CDR2 is SYDVKM. The DNA of the CDR3 is TGTGCCAGCAGTTACAGGGGGCGCACAGATACGCAGTATTTT. This gives the protein CASSYRGRTDTQYF.

This clone has more than one count but fewer than ten. The chain is built from TRBV19 and TRBJ1-5, with 7 bases fitting TRBD1. The CDR3 is 15 amino acids. The trim removed 5 bases at V and 2 bases at J, leaving 6 bases unmatched. CDR1 LNHDA and CDR2 SQIVND come from the germline V gene (reference sequence). The chain's CDR3 is CASSPRQGGNQPQHF. CDR3 DNA sequence: TGTGCCAGTAGTCCCAGACAGGGAGGCAATCAGCCCCAGCATTTT. Drawing the rest from reference TRBV19 and TRBJ1-5, the complete variable domain is DGGITQSPKYLFRKEGQNVTLSCEQNLNHDAMYWYRQDPGQGLRLIYYSQIVNDFQKGDIAEGYSVSREKKESFPLTVTSAQKNPTAFYLCASSPRQGGNQPQHFGDGTRLSIL.

This clone was counted a few times. CDR3 protein: CASSSETQNYGYTF. CDR3 DNA: TGCGCCAGCAGCTCCGAGACTCAAAACTATGGCTACACCTTC. The chain carries TRBV5-1 and TRBJ1-2; no definite D call. Trimming took off 3 bases at V and 2 bases at J, with 11 bases between the two ends. Germline V gives CDR1 SGHRS, CDR2 YFSETQ. The CDR3 has 14 amino acids.

This clone was found a few times. The chain links TRBV11-1 to TRBJ2-2; D gene uncertain. CDR1 and CDR2 from the germline V gene are SGHAT and FQDESV (reference sequence). Trimming left V 4 bases short and J 4 bases short, with 7 bases between. This CDR3 comprises 13 residues. The CDR3 nucleotides read TGTGCCAGCAGCTCCGACATCACCGGGGAGCTGTTTTTT. As protein: CASSSDITGELFF.